Listed below are T cell receptor beta chains from one sample, sequenced in a study of B cell selection in AIRE deficiency. TCRdb's copy holds only in-frame clones and misses some; the assay was immunoSEQ multiplex PCR. In the table there are 20,000 to 30,000 clones, about 95% of which are singletons. The sequenced sample was CD4+CD127+ conventional T cells sorted from PBMCs. The receptors shown here come from a human donor in good health. Each CDR3 is given with its conserved first and last residue. D genes are given only for firm matches. Size is stated for part of the rows, as once, few or many counts, or as a class when the clone is expanded.

d_call j_call clone_size v_call cdr3_aa cdr3_nt
. TRBJ2-2 . TRBV5-5 CASSLRGLNTGELFF TGTGCCAGCAGCTTGAGAGGGCTAAACACCGGGGAGCTGTTTTTT
TRBD2 TRBJ2-1 once TRBV28 CASATSGRALNEQFF TGTGCCAGCGCGACTAGCGGGAGGGCCTTGAATGAGCAGTTCTTC
. TRBJ1-2 . TRBV6-5 CASSYSGINYGYTF TGTGCCAGCAGTTACTCGGGGATTAACTATGGCTACACCTTC
TRBD1 TRBJ1-2 once TRBV6-5 CASSYSYRGENGYTF TGTGCCAGCAGTTACTCCTACAGGGGTGAGAATGGCTACACCTTC
. TRBJ2-1 once TRBV19 CASNNGRHNEQFF TGTGCCAGTAACAATGGCAGACACAATGAGCAGTTCTTC
. TRBJ2-7 once TRBV28 CASSSRDNYEQYF TGTGCCAGCAGTTCCCGGGATAACTACGAGCAGTACTTC
TRBD2 TRBJ2-1 . TRBV4-1 CASSQVTSDNEQFF TGCGCCAGCAGCCAAGTAACTAGCGACAATGAGCAGTTCTTC
TRBD2 TRBJ2-1 . TRBV10-3 CAISGLAGGGHEQFF TGTGCCATCAGCGGACTAGCGGGAGGGGGTCATGAGCAGTTCTTC
TRBD1 TRBJ1-5 . TRBV28 CASSHRQGAIDQPQHF TGTGCCAGCAGCCACCGACAGGGGGCTATAGATCAGCCCCAGCATTTT
. TRBJ2-7 . TRBV28 CASSRQGYEQYF TGTGCCAGCAGCCGTCAGGGGTACGAGCAGTACTTC
TRBD1 TRBJ1-2 . TRBV5-4 CASSRRTGDNYGYTF TGTGCCAGCAGCCGACGGACAGGGGATAACTATGGCTACACCTTC
. TRBJ1-2 few TRBV5-1 CASSQDSNYGYTF TGCGCCAGCAGCCAAGACAGTAACTATGGCTACACCTTC
TRBD2 TRBJ2-2 . TRBV9 CASSASGTNGGELFF TGTGCCAGCAGCGCTAGCGGGACCAACGGCGGGGAGCTGTTTTTT
. TRBJ1-3 . TRBV6-6 CASSYSFADSGNTIYF TGTGCCAGCAGTTACTCGTTTGCAGACTCTGGAAACACCATATATTTT
TRBD1 TRBJ2-7 . TRBV7-6 CASGQGSYEQYF TGTGCCAGCGGACAGGGATCCTACGAGCAGTACTTC
TRBD2 TRBJ2-4 . TRBV30 CAWSRGVQAKNIQYF TGTGCCTGGAGTCGGGGGGTTCAGGCCAAAAACATTCAGTACTTC
. TRBJ1-5 . TRBV27 CASSLGQGPNQPQHF TGTGCCAGCAGTTTGGGGCAGGGACCCAATCAGCCCCAGCATTTT
. TRBJ2-5 . TRBV28 CASSPAPEQETQYF TGTGCCAGCAGCCCCGCACCGGAGCAAGAGACCCAGTACTTC
TRBD1 TRBJ1-3 . TRBV7-3 CASSAGQMSSGNTIYF TGTGCCAGCAGCGCGGGACAGATGAGCTCTGGAAACACCATATATTTT
. TRBJ2-7 . TRBV23-1 CASSQLARGGEQYF TGCGCCAGCAGTCAACTCGCCAGGGGGGGCGAGCAGTACTTC
. TRBJ1-5 . TRBV5-6 CASSLSRVYQGKDQPQHF TGTGCCAGCAGCCTGAGCCGGGTCTACCAAGGGAAAGATCAGCCCCAGCATTTT
TRBD1 TRBJ1-3 . TRBV7-7 CASSRDRENTIYF TGTGCTAGCAGCCGGGACAGGGAAAACACCATATATTTT
. TRBJ2-7 . TRBV10-3 CAISEGTVTNYEQYF TGTGCCATCAGTGAGGGAACAGTAACAAACTACGAGCAGTACTTC
TRBD2 TRBJ2-1 . TRBV6-1 CAITRRAGDEQFF TGTGCCATTACGAGAAGGGCGGGAGATGAGCAGTTCTTC
. TRBJ2-2 . TRBV28 CASRRRAGELFF TGTGCCAGCAGGAGGAGGGCCGGGGAGCTGTTTTTT
. TRBJ2-1 once TRBV2 CASSPTGFSYNEQFF TGTGCCAGCAGCCCCACAGGGTTTTCATACAATGAGCAGTTCTTC
. TRBJ1-1 . TRBV6-1 CASSEIWAIGGAFF TGTGCCAGCAGTGAAATCTGGGCTATCGGCGGAGCTTTCTTT
TRBD2 TRBJ2-3 . TRBV10-1 CASSASSGSTDTQYF TGCGCCAGCAGTGCGAGTAGCGGGAGCACAGATACGCAGTATTTT
. TRBJ2-3 . TRBV5-4 CASYSFAGTQYF TGTGCCAGCTATTCCTTTGCTGGTACGCAGTATTTT
. TRBJ1-2 . TRBV19 CASSTRDTYYGYTF TGTGCCAGTAGTACCCGGGACACCTACTATGGCTACACCTTC
TRBD2 TRBJ2-3 . TRBV10-1 CASREIPGLAGGQEADTQYF TGCGCCAGCAGAGAGATACCGGGACTAGCGGGAGGGCAGGAGGCAGATACGCAGTATTTT
. TRBJ1-1 . TRBV19 CASSMGRNTEAFF TGTGCCAGTAGTATGGGGCGGAACACTGAAGCTTTCTTT
. TRBJ2-2 . TRBV6-5 CASSYHRTGELFF TGTGCCAGCAGTTACCACCGAACCGGGGAGCTGTTTTTT
. TRBJ1-1 . TRBV2 CASQTDMNTEAFF TGTGCCAGCCAGACTGACATGAACACTGAAGCTTTCTTT
. TRBJ1-2 . TRBV28 CASSLGDGSYGYTF TGTGCCAGCAGTTTAGGGGACGGCTCCTATGGCTACACCTTC
. TRBJ2-7 . TRBV28 CASRAGLDEQYF TGTGCCAGCAGGGCAGGGCTGGACGAGCAGTACTTC
. TRBJ2-7 . TRBV18 CASSPLGGQYSYEQYF TGTGCCAGCTCACCGTTGGGGGGACAGTACTCCTACGAGCAGTACTTC
. TRBJ1-6 . TRBV27 CASSPDKLNSPLHF TGTGCCAGCAGCCCGGACAAGTTAAATTCACCCCTCCACTTT
. TRBJ2-7 . TRBV10-3 CAISESRGDRYF TGTGCCATCAGTGAGTCGAGGGGGGACCGGTACTTC
. TRBJ1-6 . TRBV5-6 CASSLGGQLTPLHF TGTGCCAGCAGCTTGGGAGGGCAGTTGACACCCCTCCACTTT
TRBD2 TRBJ2-1 once TRBV7-2 CASTLAGGGYNEQFF TGTGCCAGCACTCTAGCGGGAGGTGGATACAATGAGCAGTTCTTC
TRBD1 TRBJ1-1 once TRBV6-1 CASNKGVGAGGVPFF TGTGCCAGCAACAAAGGGGTTGGGGCAGGGGGCGTCCCTTTCTTT
. TRBJ1-5 . TRBV15 CATSREFNQPQHF TGTGCCACCAGCAGGGAGTTCAATCAGCCCCAGCATTTT
. TRBJ2-1 . TRBV7-9 CASSLGQTSSGYVF TGTGCCAGCAGCTTAGGACAGACCTCGAGCGGGTATGTCTTC
TRBD1 TRBJ2-1 . TRBV5-1 CASSVGQSYNEQFF TGCGCCAGCAGCGTGGGACAGTCCTACAATGAGCAGTTCTTC
TRBD2 TRBJ2-1 . TRBV28 CASSSRLAGINEQFF TGTGCCAGCAGCTCCCGACTAGCGGGCATCAATGAGCAGTTCTTC
. TRBJ1-4 . TRBV18 CASSPVSPATNEKLFF TGTGCCAGCTCACCAGTATCTCCCGCAACTAATGAAAAACTGTTTTTT
. TRBJ2-7 . TRBV6-1 CASSTAYEQYF TGTGCCAGCAGTACGGCCTACGAGCAGTACTTC
TRBD2 TRBJ2-3 . TRBV5-1 CASSLGTSPTADTQYF TGCGCCAGCAGCCTCGGGACTAGCCCAACGGCAGATACGCAGTATTTT
. TRBJ2-7 . TRBV29-1 CGRLTTEQYF TGCGGCCGATTAACTACCGAGCAGTACTTC
TRBD1 TRBJ1-1 . TRBV7-8 CASSFLPGQGGTEAFF TGTGCCAGCAGCTTCCTCCCGGGACAGGGGGGCACTGAAGCTTTCTTT
. TRBJ1-5 once TRBV28 CASSLSGASGPQHF TGTGCCAGCAGTTTATCGGGGGCCTCGGGGCCCCAGCATTTT
. TRBJ2-3 . TRBV6-1 CASAGVRTDTQYF TGTGCCAGCGCCGGGGTGAGGACAGATACGCAGTATTTT
TRBD2 TRBJ2-3 . TRBV6-6 CAVRLAYGTDTQYF TGTGCCGTACGACTAGCCTACGGCACAGATACGCAGTATTTT
TRBD1 TRBJ2-2 . TRBV28 CASSSYRGRMNTGELFF TGTGCCAGCAGTTCCTACAGGGGGCGAATGAACACCGGGGAGCTGTTTTTT
. TRBJ1-3 . TRBV19 CATRPGAVGNTIYF TGTGCCACCAGACCTGGGGCAGTCGGAAACACCATATATTTT
. TRBJ1-5 . TRBV5-1 CASSLAGGGNQPQHF TGCGCCAGCAGCTTGGCGGGGGGGGGCAATCAGCCCCAGCATTTT
. TRBJ2-7 . TRBV10-3 CAISESGGGPIYEQYF TGTGCCATCAGTGAGTCAGGGGGAGGGCCTATCTACGAGCAGTACTTC
. TRBJ2-1 . TRBV11-1 CASSLGYGRGNEQFF TGTGCCAGCAGCTTAGGGTATGGCAGGGGCAATGAGCAGTTCTTC